One sample yielded the 20 T cell receptor beta chains listed below, sequenced in a study of blood T cell repertoires in COVID-19. Clones were sequenced by immunoSEQ multiplex PCR, and TCRdb holds only the in-frame ones, with some missing. Among roughly 70,000 clones, under 85% were seen once, and the ten largest hold around 14%. Sequenced sample: peripheral blood. Source of these receptors: a man in his 60s with COVID-19, enrolled during active disease.

J is TRBJ2-1 and V is TRBV7-9; no clear D. This CDR3 comprises 15 residues. V gave up 4 bases and J gave up 7 bases, with 17 bases separating them. Germline CDR1 SEHNR, CDR2 FQNEAQ (reference sequence). CDR3 region: CASSSAAASRNEQFF. The CDR3 nucleotides read TGTGCCAGCAGCTCCGCTGCCGCGTCTCGGAATGAGCAGTTCTTC.

The chain has TRBV10-1 and TRBJ1-1; D is unresolved. The CDR3 is made up of 13 amino acids. Germline CDR1 reads WNHNN; CDR2 reads SYGVQD (reference sequence). V lost 5 bases to trimming and J lost 1 base, with 8 bases between them. The CDR3 nucleotides read TGCGCCAGCAGTTTCAACGGGAACACTGAAGCTTTCTTT. Translation gives CASSFNGNTEAFF.

The genes are TRBV2 and TRBJ2-5, with TRBD1 matching over 9 bases. From germline, CDR1 is SNHLY and CDR2 FYNNEI. The CDR3 sequence is 15 residues long. V was pared by 6 bases and J by 6 bases, with 11 bases of the junction left unmatched. DNA of the CDR3: TGTGCCAGCAGAGTGGATATCGGGACAGGGCAGACCCAGTACTTC. It is translated as CASRVDIGTGQTQYF.

The rearrangement uses TRBV30 and TRBJ2-5; D remains unclear. V lost 0 bases and J lost 5, with 4 bases in between. This CDR3 is built from 11 residues. In germline, CDR1 is GTSNPN, CDR2 SVGIG (reference sequence). CDR3 bases: TGTGCCTGGAGTGTGGAGGAGACCCAGTACTTC. This gives the protein CAWSVEETQYF.

This clone was recorded only once. J is TRBJ2-2 and V is TRBV30; possible D gene TRBD2, 5 bases. The CDR3 consists of 14 residues. The V gene's germline CDR1 is GTSNPN and CDR2 SVGIG (reference sequence). V lost 5 bases and J lost 3, with 13 bases in between. The CDR3 nucleotides read TGTGCCTGGGCTGAGGGCAGAGACACCGGGGAGCTGTTTTTT. Amino acid sequence: CAWAEGRDTGELFF.

The chain combines TRBV5-1 with TRBJ2-7; D possibly corresponds to TRBD2 (5 bases). V was cut by 5 bases and J by 5 bases, with 17 bases left in between. The CDR3 has 14 amino acids. Germline V gene sequence: CDR1 SGHRS, CDR2 YFSETQ. The CDR3 bases are TGCGCCAGCAGGGAGGAACCTTCCCATGACGAGCAGTACTTC. This translates into CASREEPSHDEQYF.

In this sample, this clone turned up a few times. V usage is TRBV7-3 and J usage is TRBJ1-3; D call uncertain. Germline CDR1 and CDR2: SGHTA and FQGTGA. The CDR3 runs 16 residues. The germline V and J ends were trimmed by 5 bases and 4 bases, with 18 bases remaining between them. CDR3 nucleotides: TGTGCCAGCAGCCCAAACCCAGGTGGCTCAGGAAACACCATATATTTT. Residues: CASSPNPGGSGNTIYF.

The rearrangement links TRBV6-2 or TRBV6-3 to TRBJ2-7; 9 positions agree with TRBD2. V shed 2 bases, J shed 8 bases, and the junction held 7 bases outside the gene matches. The CDR3 totals 14 residues. Looked up from germline, CDR1 is MNHEY and CDR2 is SVGEGT. CDR3 region: CASSYGVAGAKQYF. CDR3 nucleotide sequence: TGTGCCAGCAGTTACGGGGTAGCGGGAGCGAAGCAGTACTTC.

The chain employs TRBV5-1 and TRBJ2-3; D is perhaps TRBD2 (6 bases). Between the trimmed V and J ends, which lost 0 bases and 4 bases, there was a span of 18 bases. Germline V gives CDR1 SGHRS, CDR2 YFSETQ. This CDR3 comprises 17 residues. The CDR3 loop is CASSLGGTEGWADTQYF. The CDR3 DNA sequence: TGCGCCAGCAGCTTGGGCGGGACTGAAGGTTGGGCAGATACGCAGTATTTT.

This sequence joins TRBV2 and TRBJ2-1, with D maybe TRBD2 (5 bases). The germline V gene has CDR1 SNHLY and CDR2 FYNNEI. This CDR3 contains 12 residues. Between the trimmed V and J ends, which lost 8 bases and 9 bases, there was a span of 14 bases. CDR3 loop: CASRQESGEQFF. The CDR3 nucleotides are TGTGCCAGCCGGCAAGAGAGCGGTGAGCAGTTCTTC. Drawing the rest from reference TRBV2 and TRBJ2-1, the complete variable domain is EPEVTQTPSHQVTQMGQEVILRCVPISNHLYFYWYRQILGQKVEFLVSFYNNEISEKSEIFDDQFSVERPDGSNFTLKIRSTKLEDSAMYFCASRQESGEQFFGPGTRLTVL.

The V gene is TRBV2, the J gene TRBJ2-3; 8 bases match TRBD2. Germline V lookup: CDR1 SNHLY, CDR2 FYNNEI. The CDR3 spans 15 residues. The junction had 12 bases not matched to a gene; V was cut back by 6 bases and J by 7 bases. CDR3 sequence reads: CASSPLAGPSNTQYF. In nucleotides, the CDR3 is TGTGCCAGCAGCCCATTAGCGGGGCCTTCGAATACGCAGTATTTT. Full variable domain (rest looked up from reference TRBV2 and TRBJ2-3): EPEVTQTPSHQVTQMGQEVILRCVPISNHLYFYWYRQILGQKVEFLVSFYNNEISEKSEIFDDQFSVERPDGSNFTLKIRSTKLEDSAMYFCASSPLAGPSNTQYFGPGTRLTVL.

The V gene is TRBV4-2, the J gene TRBJ2-3, with TRBD1 matching 7 bases. CDR1 is LGHNA, CDR2 YNFKEQ, per germline. Losses at the gene ends were 0 bases for V and 5 bases for J; bases not matched to a gene: 14. CDR3 length: 18 residues. The CDR3 reads CASSQEVAFGTVVDTQYF. CDR3 nucleotide sequence: TGTGCCAGCAGCCAAGAAGTAGCTTTTGGGACAGTTGTAGATACGCAGTATTTT.

The chain has TRBV29-1 and TRBJ2-3; perhaps TRBD2 as D (5 bases). The germline gives CDR1 SQVTM, CDR2 ANQGSEA. The length of the CDR3 is 13 residues. V lost 4 bases to trimming and J lost 1 base, with 9 bases between them. CDR3 sequence (DNA): TGCAGCGTTGCCAGCGGACGCACAGATACGCAGTATTTT. Its protein product is CSVASGRTDTQYF.

This clone was detected ten times or more. This chain links TRBV25-1 with TRBJ1-4; D is unresolved. The V end lost 6 bases, the J end lost 8 bases, and 7 bases lay between the germline ends. The CDR3 has 11 amino acids. CDR1 and CDR2 from the germline V gene are MGHDK and SYGVNS. The CDR3 protein is CASSDREKLFF. The CDR3, as DNA: TGTGCCAGCAGCGATCGGGAAAAACTGTTTTTT.

V gene TRBV18 combines with J gene TRBJ2-7; 10 bases match TRBD1. Germline-derived CDR1 and CDR2 are KGHSH and LQKENI. The CDR3 runs 15 residues. V was clipped by 4 bases and J by 3 bases; unmatched bases: 6. CDR3 residues: CASSLQRDRGYEQYF. CDR3 sequence (DNA): TGTGCCAGCTCACTTCAACGGGACAGGGGCTACGAGCAGTACTTC.

This clone was recorded only once. V usage is TRBV4-1 and J usage is TRBJ2-5, with 8 bases fitting TRBD2. CDR1 MGHRA and CDR2 YSYEKL come from the germline V gene. This CDR3 comprises 13 residues. V shed 0 bases, J shed 9 bases, and the junction held 3 bases outside the gene matches. The chain's CDR3 is CASSQDPGGAQYF. CDR3 coding DNA: TGCGCCAGCAGCCAAGATCCGGGGGGGGCCCAGTACTTC.

This chain joins TRBV27 and TRBJ2-2; D not certain. Germline V CDR1 and CDR2: MNHEY, SMNVEV (reference sequence). Trimming left V 7 bases short and J 4 bases short, with 4 bases between. The CDR3 loop spans 11 amino acids. The CDR3 nucleotides are TGTGCCAGCACCTCCACCGGGGAGCTGTTTTTT. The encoded protein is CASTSTGELFF.

V is TRBV3-1 (or the pseudogene TRBV3-2) and J is TRBJ1-2, with 7 positions matching TRBD1. Unmatched junction bases numbered 9, after V lost 4 bases and J lost 7 bases. The CDR3 spans 14 residues. Germline values: CDR1 LGHDT, CDR2 YNNKEL (reference sequence). As DNA, the CDR3 is TGTGCCAGCAGCCTCAGTTCGGGACAGAGTGGCTACACCTTC. This gives the protein CASSLSSGQSGYTF.

The chain uses TRBV10-2 and TRBJ1-5; unclear D gene. Germline CDR1 and CDR2: WSHSY and SAAADI. The germline V and J ends were trimmed by 3 bases and 5 bases, with 5 bases remaining between them. This CDR3 contains 12 residues. The DNA for the CDR3 is TGCGCCAGCAGTGATCCGGATCAGCCCCAGCATTTT. Translation: CASSDPDQPQHF.

The chain combines TRBV6-6 with TRBJ2-7; 9 positions match TRBD1. The germline CDR1 and CDR2 sequences are MNHNY and SVGAGI (reference sequence). V gave up 8 bases and J gave up 5 bases; unmatched junction bases: 16. The CDR3 consists of 16 residues. The CDR3 bases are TGTGCCAGCTCGAGGAGTGGGGGACAGGGCGTCCACGAGCAGTACTTC. Translated, it gives CASSRSGGQGVHEQYF.